The 24 T cell receptor beta chains below were found in one sample sequenced in a study of cytomegalovirus exposure and HLA in healthy donors. In the PCR, 60 Vbeta and 13 Jbeta primers were used. The repertoire was sequenced with immunoSEQ multiplex PCR; TCRdb's copy has only in-frame clones and lacks some. The sample contains under 200,000 clones, about 13% of which appear only once. The sample was PBMCs. These receptors were obtained from a man between 50 and 59 years old in good health and CMV-seropositive.

The V and J genes are TRBV2 and TRBJ1-4; 9 bases are shared with TRBD1. The J segment lost 8 bases and the V segment lost 6 bases, leaving 4 bases of the junction unmatched. CDR1 SNHLY and CDR2 FYNNEI come from the germline V gene. The CDR3 runs to 13 residues. The CDR3 loop reads CASRDRGGEKLFF. The CDR3 DNA follows: TGTGCCAGCAGGGACAGGGGAGGGGAAAAACTGTTTTTT.

The rearrangement links TRBV5-3 to TRBJ2-1; the D gene is possibly TRBD1 (5 bases). TRBV5-3 is flagged as an ORF with uncertain function. V was trimmed by 3 bases and J by 5 bases, leaving 15 bases between them. The CDR3 totals 15 residues. The CDR3 bases are TGTGCCAGAAGCTCAAGGGGAACACAGAACAATGAGCAGTTCTTC. Its protein is CARSSRGTQNNEQFF.

This clone appeared a few times. This chain links TRBV6-5 with TRBJ1-5; TRBD1 matches at 8 bases. Per the germline V gene, CDR1 is MNHEY and CDR2 is SVGAGI. With 7 bases clipped from V and 6 bases from J, the junction kept 11 bases outside the gene matches. The CDR3 spans 15 residues. CDR3 residues: CASTPDREVFQPQHF. The CDR3 DNA sequence: TGTGCCAGCACTCCGGACAGGGAGGTTTTTCAGCCCCAGCATTTT.

This chain links TRBV11-2 with TRBJ2-1; D is perhaps TRBD1 (6 bases). This CDR3 comprises 12 residues. Germline CDR1 reads SGHAT; CDR2 reads FQNNGV. Trimming stripped 5 bases from V and 9 bases from J, with 11 bases between. The CDR3 is CASSTWGREQFF. The CDR3 bases are TGTGCCAGCAGCACGTGGGGGCGTGAGCAGTTCTTC.

V is TRBV6-6 and J is TRBJ1-1, with D uncertain. Germline V gives CDR1 MNHNY, CDR2 SVGAGI (reference sequence). The CDR3 is 14 residues long. Trimming cost V 6 bases and J 0 bases, with 11 bases left between them. CDR3 DNA sequence: TGTGCCAGCAGCCAAGCGGGATTGAACACTGAAGCTTTCTTT. As protein: CASSQAGLNTEAFF.

The chain combines TRBV18 with TRBJ1-1, with D possibly matching TRBD1 (6 bases). Trimming stripped 5 bases from V and 2 bases from J, with 24 bases between. The V gene's germline CDR1 is KGHSH and CDR2 LQKENI. This CDR3 has 18 residues. In DNA form, the CDR3 reads TGTGCCAGCTCAATCAACCCGCCGGAGGGGGGGAGAAACACTGAAGCTTTCTTT. It encodes CASSINPPEGGRNTEAFF.

This clone has a handful of counts. The rearrangement uses TRBV7-2 and TRBJ2-7, with 9 bases aligning to TRBD1. Germline-derived CDR1 and CDR2 are SGHTA and FQGNSA. CDR3 length equals 15 residues. J gave up 4 bases and V 5 bases, and 9 bases lay outside the gene matches. In nucleotides, the CDR3 is TGTGCCAGCAGCCCAGTAGGGGGACAGGGTTACGAGCAGTACTTC. It specifies CASSPVGGQGYEQYF.

This clone occurred a few times. This chain joins TRBV5-4 and TRBJ2-2; 8 nucleotides align to TRBD1. Per germline, CDR1 SGHNT and CDR2 YYREEE (reference sequence). With 4 bases clipped from V and 3 bases from J, the junction kept 11 bases outside the gene matches. CDR3 length: 17 residues. This chain's CDR3 is CASSSPPGQEDTGELFF. The CDR3 nucleotides are TGTGCCAGCAGCAGTCCCCCGGGACAGGAAGACACCGGGGAGCTGTTTTTT.

The chain links TRBV19 to TRBJ1-3, with a possible D match to TRBD1 (5 bases). Per the germline V gene, CDR1 is LNHDA and CDR2 is SQIVND (reference sequence). This CDR3 region has 14 residues. V lost 0 bases and J lost 5, with 8 bases in between. The CDR3 is CASSIDGTRNTIYF. CDR3 coding DNA: TGTGCCAGTAGTATAGACGGGACTCGAAACACCATATATTTT. The variable domain in full, completed from reference TRBV19 and TRBJ1-3, reads DGGITQSPKYLFRKEGQNVTLSCEQNLNHDAMYWYRQDPGQGLRLIYYSQIVNDFQKGDIAEGYSVSREKKESFPLTVTSAQKNPTAFYLCASSIDGTRNTIYFGEGSWLTVV.

This clone was seen only a few times. The chain uses TRBV19 and TRBJ1-1; possible D gene TRBD1, 5 bases. In germline, CDR1 is LNHDA, CDR2 SQIVND (reference sequence). Trimming took off 3 bases at V and 2 bases at J, with 13 bases between the two ends. The CDR3 is 15 residues long. The CDR3: CASSIRQLTNTEAFF. In DNA, the CDR3 is TGTGCCAGTAGTATTCGACAGCTAACTAACACTGAAGCTTTCTTT.

This clone appeared a few times. The CDR3 bases are TGTGCCAGCTCTCAAGGGGGAACTAACTATGGCTACACCTTC. Amino acid sequence: CASSQGGTNYGYTF. The J gene is TRBJ1-2, the V gene TRBV28; D possibly corresponds to TRBD1 (6 bases). Germline assignment: CDR1 MDHEN and CDR2 SYDVKM. The CDR3 length is 14 residues. Trimming took 8 bases from V and 0 from J, leaving 13 bases between them.

This clone occurred a few times. The genes are TRBV4-1 and TRBJ1-1, with a weak D call TRBD1 (5 bases). The CDR3 runs 14 residues. Trimming shortened V by 4 bases and J by 8 bases, and 17 bases separated the two germline ends. CDR1 is MGHRA, CDR2 YSYEKL, per germline. DNA of the CDR3: TGCGCCAGCAGCCGTGGCGGGGGAGGGTCCGAAGCTTTCTTT. Its translation: CASSRGGGGSEAFF.

The J gene is TRBJ1-5, the V gene TRBV5-1; D call uncertain. V was trimmed by 0 bases and J by 7 bases, leaving 11 bases between them. The CDR3 is made up of 14 amino acids. Per the germline V gene, CDR1 is SGHRS and CDR2 is YFSETQ. For the CDR3, the DNA is TGCGCCAGCAGCTTGGCCTACGGGGAACAGCCCCAGCATTTT. Its translation: CASSLAYGEQPQHF.

The chain employs TRBV30 and TRBJ2-5; weak D call: TRBD2 (6 bases). V was shortened by 3 bases and J by 2 bases, with 13 bases between the two germline ends. This CDR3 spans 14 amino acids. Germline V CDR1 and CDR2: GTSNPN, SVGIG (reference sequence). CDR3 protein: CAWSANGLQETQYF. The CDR3 nucleotides are TGTGCCTGGAGCGCCAACGGACTACAAGAGACCCAGTACTTC.

This clone was seen only a few times. Other DNA sequences within the sample encode an identical CDR3. This chain uses TRBV28 with TRBJ2-1; 8 bases agree with TRBD1. Germline values: CDR1 MDHEN, CDR2 SYDVKM. The CDR3 consists of 14 residues. With V trimmed by 2 bases and J by 4 bases, 1 base remained unmatched. The CDR3 DNA follows: TGTGCCAGCAGTTTACAGGGGGCATACAATGAGCAGTTCTTC. This encodes CASSLQGAYNEQFF.

The chain uses TRBV9 and TRBJ1-3; TRBD1 is a possible D gene (5 bases). Germline values: CDR1 SGDLS, CDR2 YYNGEE. This CDR3 is 14 amino acids long. Trimming took 3 bases from V and 0 from J, leaving 7 bases between them. DNA for the CDR3: TGTGCCAGCAGCGAGGACAACTCTGGAAACACCATATATTTT. Its translation is CASSEDNSGNTIYF.

V is TRBV28 and J is TRBJ2-3; TRBD2 matches at 9 bases. The V segment lost 2 bases and the J segment 0 bases; nucleotides outside the gene matches: 3. Germline CDR1 reads MDHEN; CDR2 reads SYDVKM. This CDR3 region has 16 residues. The CDR3 coding sequence is TGTGCCAGCAGTTTAGGCGGGGGGGTTAGCACAGATACGCAGTATTTT. Encoded protein: CASSLGGGVSTDTQYF.

This clone was counted a few times. The chain employs TRBV5-1 and TRBJ1-5; D is possibly TRBD1 (5 bases). The germline gives CDR1 SGHRS, CDR2 YFSETQ. This CDR3 spans 15 amino acids. V dropped 0 bases and J dropped 5 bases, with 12 bases sitting between them. CDR3 protein: CASSLDGGYDQPQHF. DNA for the CDR3: TGCGCCAGCAGCTTGGACGGGGGATACGATCAGCCCCAGCATTTT.

This clone appeared a few times. The chain has TRBV6-5 and TRBJ1-6; 8 bases map to TRBD1. Germline trimming cut 2 bases from V and 11 bases from J; bases unmatched to any gene: 8. The CDR3 consists of 15 residues. The V gene's germline CDR1 is MNHEY and CDR2 SVGAGI. DNA for the CDR3: TGTGCCAGCAGTTACCTGGACAGGGAATCTACACCCCTCCACTTT. Translated, it gives CASSYLDRESTPLHF.

This chain's CDR3 is CAIREDRANGNTIYF. The CDR3 DNA reads TGTGCCATCAGGGAGGACAGGGCTAACGGAAACACCATATATTTT. The chain is built from TRBV10-3 and TRBJ1-3, with 8 bases fitting TRBD1. This CDR3 is built from 15 residues. Trimming took 6 bases from V and 4 from J; bases not matched to a gene: 8. In germline, CDR1 is ENHRY, CDR2 SYGVKD.

This rearrangement joins TRBV6-1 to TRBJ2-7; D not resolved. V lost 8 bases and J lost 0, with 11 bases in between. This CDR3 has 13 amino acids. Germline assignment: CDR1 MNHNS and CDR2 SASEGT. DNA of the CDR3: TGTGCCAGCCTCCACGGGTCCTCCTACGAGCAGTACGTC. It specifies CASLHGSSYEQYV.

This clone was counted only a few times. J is TRBJ1-2 and V is TRBV4-2, with 7 bases lining up with TRBD1. V trimming: 7 bases; J trimming: 7 bases; junction bases outside the gene matches: 12. The germline V gene encodes CDR1 LGHNA and CDR2 YNFKEQ. The CDR3 spans 14 residues. CDR3: CASTLERGQGGYTF. In nucleotides, the CDR3 is TGTGCCAGCACCCTAGAGAGGGGGCAAGGTGGCTACACCTTC.

This clone turned up a few times. The CDR3 reads CASSSLGGAVNTEAFF. The CDR3 region has the DNA TGTGCCAGCAGTTCTTTGGGGGGGGCGGTTAACACTGAAGCTTTCTTT. V is TRBV6-5 and J is TRBJ1-1; D may be TRBD1 (6 bases). The V gene's germline CDR1 is MNHEY and CDR2 SVGAGI. This CDR3 is 16 amino acids long. V was clipped by 4 bases and J by 2 bases, with 17 bases between them.

V gene TRBV6-1 combines with J gene TRBJ1-2; no clear D. V was clipped by 4 bases and J by 8 bases, with 14 bases between them. The V gene's germline CDR1 is MNHNS and CDR2 SASEGT. The CDR3 length is 13 residues. The CDR3 here is CASSVDRRGGYTF. CDR3 sequence (DNA): TGTGCCAGCAGTGTCGACCGTCGAGGGGGCTACACCTTC.